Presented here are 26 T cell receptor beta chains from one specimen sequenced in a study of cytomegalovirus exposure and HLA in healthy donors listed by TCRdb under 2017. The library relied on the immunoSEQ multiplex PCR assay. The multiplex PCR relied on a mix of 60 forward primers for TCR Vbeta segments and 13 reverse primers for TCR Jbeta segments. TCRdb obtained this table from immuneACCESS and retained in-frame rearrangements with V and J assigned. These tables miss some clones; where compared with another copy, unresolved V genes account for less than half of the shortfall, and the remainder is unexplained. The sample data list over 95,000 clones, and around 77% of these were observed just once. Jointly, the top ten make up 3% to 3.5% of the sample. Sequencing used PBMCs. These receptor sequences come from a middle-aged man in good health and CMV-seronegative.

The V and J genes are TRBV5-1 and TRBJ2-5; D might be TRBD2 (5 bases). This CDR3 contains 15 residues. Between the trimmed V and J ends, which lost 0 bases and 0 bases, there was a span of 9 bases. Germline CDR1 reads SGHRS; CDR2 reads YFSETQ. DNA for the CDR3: TGCGCCAGCAGCTTGGCAAGCGGATACCAAGAGACCCAGTACTTC. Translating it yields CASSLASGYQETQYF.

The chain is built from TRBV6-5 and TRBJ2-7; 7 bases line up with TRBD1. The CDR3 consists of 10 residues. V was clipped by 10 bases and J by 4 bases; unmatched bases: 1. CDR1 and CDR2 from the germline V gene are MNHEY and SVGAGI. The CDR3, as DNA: TGTGCCACAGGGGGTTACGAGCAGTACTTC. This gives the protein CATGGYEQYF.

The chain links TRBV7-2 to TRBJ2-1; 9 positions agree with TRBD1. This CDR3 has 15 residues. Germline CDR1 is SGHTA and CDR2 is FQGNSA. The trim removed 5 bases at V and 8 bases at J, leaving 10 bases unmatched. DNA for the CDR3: TGTGCCAGCAGCCTTACGGGACAGGGTTCTCATGAGCAGTTCTTC. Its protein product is CASSLTGQGSHEQFF.

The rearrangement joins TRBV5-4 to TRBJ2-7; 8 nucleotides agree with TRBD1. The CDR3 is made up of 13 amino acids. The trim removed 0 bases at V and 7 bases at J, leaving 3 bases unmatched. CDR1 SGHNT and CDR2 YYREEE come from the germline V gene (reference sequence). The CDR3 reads CASSLGQGREQYF. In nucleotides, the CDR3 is TGTGCCAGCAGCTTGGGACAGGGGAGGGAGCAGTACTTC. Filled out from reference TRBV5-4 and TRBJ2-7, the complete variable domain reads ETGVTQSPTHLIKTRGQQVTLRCSSQSGHNTVSWYQQALGQGPQFIFQYYREEENGRGNFPPRFSGLQFPNYSSELNVNALELDDSALYLCASSLGQGREQYFGPGTRLTVT.

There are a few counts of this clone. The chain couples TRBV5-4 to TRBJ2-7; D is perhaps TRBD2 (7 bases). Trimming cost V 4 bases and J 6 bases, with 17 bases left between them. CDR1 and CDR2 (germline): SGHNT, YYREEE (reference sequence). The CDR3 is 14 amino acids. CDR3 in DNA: TGTGCCAGCAGCCCCCCTGGACAGCGGGGCGAGCAGTACTTC. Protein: CASSPPGQRGEQYF.

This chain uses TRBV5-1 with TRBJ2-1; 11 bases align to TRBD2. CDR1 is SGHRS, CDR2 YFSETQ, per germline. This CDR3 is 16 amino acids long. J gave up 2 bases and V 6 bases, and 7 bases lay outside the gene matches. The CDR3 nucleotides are TGCGCCAGCAATATCGGGACTAGCGGAGCCTACAATGAGCAGTTCTTC. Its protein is CASNIGTSGAYNEQFF.

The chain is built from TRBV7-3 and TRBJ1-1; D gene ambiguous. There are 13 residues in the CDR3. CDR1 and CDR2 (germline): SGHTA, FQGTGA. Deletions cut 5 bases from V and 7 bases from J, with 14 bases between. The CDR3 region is CASSNVLGSEAFF. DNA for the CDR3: TGTGCCAGCAGCAACGTCCTTGGCAGTGAAGCTTTCTTT.

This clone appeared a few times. In nucleotides, the CDR3 is TGCGCCAGCAGCCACCAGGGCCCCTACAATGAGCAGTTCTTC. Its protein product is CASSHQGPYNEQFF. This rearrangement joins TRBV4-1 to TRBJ2-1; tentative D call: TRBD1 (5 bases). V was pared by 3 bases and J by 2 bases, with 8 bases between. Germline CDR1 reads MGHRA; CDR2 reads YSYEKL. The CDR3 runs 14 residues.

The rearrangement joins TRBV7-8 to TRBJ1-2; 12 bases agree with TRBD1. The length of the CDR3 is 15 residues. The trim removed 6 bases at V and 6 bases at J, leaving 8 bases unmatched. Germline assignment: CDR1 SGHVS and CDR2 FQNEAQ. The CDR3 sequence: CASRVGQGALDGYTF. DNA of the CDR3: TGTGCCAGCAGGGTGGGACAGGGGGCGTTGGATGGCTACACCTTC.

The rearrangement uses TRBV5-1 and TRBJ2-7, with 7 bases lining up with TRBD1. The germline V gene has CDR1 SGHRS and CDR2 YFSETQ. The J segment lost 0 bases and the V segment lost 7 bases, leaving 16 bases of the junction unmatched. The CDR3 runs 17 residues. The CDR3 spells CASEEPGQTLSSYEQYF. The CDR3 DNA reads TGCGCCAGCGAGGAACCGGGACAGACTCTCAGCTCCTACGAGCAGTACTTC. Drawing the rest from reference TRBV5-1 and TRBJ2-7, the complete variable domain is KAGVTQTPRYLIKTRGQQVTLSCSPISGHRSVSWYQQTPGQGLQFLFEYFSETQRNKGNFPGRFSGRQFSNSRSEMNVSTLELGDSALYLCASEEPGQTLSSYEQYFGPGTRLTVT.

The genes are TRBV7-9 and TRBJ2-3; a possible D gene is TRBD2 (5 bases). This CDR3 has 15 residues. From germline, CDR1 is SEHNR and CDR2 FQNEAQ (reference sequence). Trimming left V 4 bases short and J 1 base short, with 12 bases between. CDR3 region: CASSYGDRGTDTQYF. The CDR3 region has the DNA TGTGCCAGCAGCTACGGGGATCGAGGCACAGATACGCAGTATTTT.

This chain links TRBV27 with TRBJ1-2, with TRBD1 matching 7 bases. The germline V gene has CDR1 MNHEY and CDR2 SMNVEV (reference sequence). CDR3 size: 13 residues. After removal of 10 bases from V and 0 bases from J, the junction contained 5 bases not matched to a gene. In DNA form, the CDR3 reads TGTGCCACGGGACAGACCGCTAACTATGGCTACACCTTC. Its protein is CATGQTANYGYTF.

CDR3: CASSEQPYNSPLHF. CDR3 sequence (DNA): TGTGCCAGCAGCGAACAACCCTATAATTCACCCCTCCACTTT. The chain carries TRBV9 and TRBJ1-6, with D unresolved. V lost 3 bases to trimming and J lost 2 bases, with 6 bases between them. Per germline, CDR1 SGDLS and CDR2 YYNGEE. The CDR3 runs to 14 residues.

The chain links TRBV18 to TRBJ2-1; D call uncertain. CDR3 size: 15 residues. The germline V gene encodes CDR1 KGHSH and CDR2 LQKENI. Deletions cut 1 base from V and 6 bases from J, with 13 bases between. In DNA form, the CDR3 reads TGTGCCAGCTCACCACGGCGCCTAGATCCCAATGAGCAGTTCTTC. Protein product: CASSPRRLDPNEQFF.

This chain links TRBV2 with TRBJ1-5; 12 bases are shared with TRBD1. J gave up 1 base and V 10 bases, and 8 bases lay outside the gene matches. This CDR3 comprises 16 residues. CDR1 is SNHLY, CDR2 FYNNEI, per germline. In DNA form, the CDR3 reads TGTGCCACGGCGGGACAGGGGGCGCGAAGCAATCAGCCCCAGCATTTT. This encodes CATAGQGARSNQPQHF.

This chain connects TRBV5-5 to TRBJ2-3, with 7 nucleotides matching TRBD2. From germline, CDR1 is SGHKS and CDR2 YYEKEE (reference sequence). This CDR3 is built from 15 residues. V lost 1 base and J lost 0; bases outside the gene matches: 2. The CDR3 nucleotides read TGTGCCAGCAGCTTGAGCGGGACTAGCACAGATACGCAGTATTTT. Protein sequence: CASSLSGTSTDTQYF.

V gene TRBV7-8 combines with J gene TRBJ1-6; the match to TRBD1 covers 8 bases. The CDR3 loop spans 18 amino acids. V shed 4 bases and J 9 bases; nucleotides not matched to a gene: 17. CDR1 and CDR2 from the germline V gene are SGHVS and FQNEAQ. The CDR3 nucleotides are TGTGCCAGCAGCTACGAGGCAGGGGGCGCTTCTATTCGTTCACCCCTCCACTTT. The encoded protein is CASSYEAGGASIRSPLHF.

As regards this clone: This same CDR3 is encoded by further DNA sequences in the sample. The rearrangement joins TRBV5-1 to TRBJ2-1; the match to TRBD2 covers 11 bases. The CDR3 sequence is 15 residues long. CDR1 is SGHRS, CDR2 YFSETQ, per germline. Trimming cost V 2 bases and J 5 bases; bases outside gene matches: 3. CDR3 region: CASSLGTSGNNEQFF. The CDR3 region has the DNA TGCGCCAGCAGCTTAGGGACTAGCGGTAACAATGAGCAGTTCTTC.

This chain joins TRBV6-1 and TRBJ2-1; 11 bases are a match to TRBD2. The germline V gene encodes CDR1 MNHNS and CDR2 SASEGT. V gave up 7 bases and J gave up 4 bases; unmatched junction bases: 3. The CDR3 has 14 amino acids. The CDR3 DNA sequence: TGTGCCAGCAACTTAGCGGGAGGGTACAATGAGCAGTTCTTC. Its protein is CASNLAGGYNEQFF.

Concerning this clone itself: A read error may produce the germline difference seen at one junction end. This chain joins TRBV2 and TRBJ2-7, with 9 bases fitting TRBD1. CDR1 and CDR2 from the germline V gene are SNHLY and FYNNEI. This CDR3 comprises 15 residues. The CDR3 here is CASSKAGQGNYEQYF. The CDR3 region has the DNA TGTGCCAGCAGTAAAGCGGGACAGGGAAACTACGAGCAGTACTTC.

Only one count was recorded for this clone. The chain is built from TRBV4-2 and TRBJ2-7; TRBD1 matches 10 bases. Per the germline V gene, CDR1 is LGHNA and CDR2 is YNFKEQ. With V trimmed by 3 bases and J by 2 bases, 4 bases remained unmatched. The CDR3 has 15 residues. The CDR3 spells CASSHRDRGAYEQYF. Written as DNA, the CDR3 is TGTGCCAGCAGCCACCGGGACAGGGGCGCCTACGAGCAGTACTTC.

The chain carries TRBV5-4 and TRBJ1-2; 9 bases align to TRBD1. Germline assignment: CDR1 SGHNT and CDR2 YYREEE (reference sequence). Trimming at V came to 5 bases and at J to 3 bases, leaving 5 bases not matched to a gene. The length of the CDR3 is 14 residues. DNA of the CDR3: TGTGCCAGCAGGTCCGGGACAGGGTACTATGGCTACACCTTC. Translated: CASRSGTGYYGYTF.

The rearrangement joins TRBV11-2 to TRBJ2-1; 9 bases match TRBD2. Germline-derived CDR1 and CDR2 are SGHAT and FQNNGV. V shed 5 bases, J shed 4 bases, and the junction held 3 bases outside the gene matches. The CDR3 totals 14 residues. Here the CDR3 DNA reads TGTGCCAGCAGCAAGACTAGCGGATACAATGAGCAGTTCTTC. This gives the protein CASSKTSGYNEQFF.

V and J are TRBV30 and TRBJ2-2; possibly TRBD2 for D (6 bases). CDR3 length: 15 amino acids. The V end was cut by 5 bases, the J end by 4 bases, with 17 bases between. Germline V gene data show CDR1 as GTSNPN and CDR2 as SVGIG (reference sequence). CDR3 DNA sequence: TGTGCCTGGTCCAAACCCGGAGGGTTCACCGGGGAGCTGTTTTTT. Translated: CAWSKPGGFTGELFF.

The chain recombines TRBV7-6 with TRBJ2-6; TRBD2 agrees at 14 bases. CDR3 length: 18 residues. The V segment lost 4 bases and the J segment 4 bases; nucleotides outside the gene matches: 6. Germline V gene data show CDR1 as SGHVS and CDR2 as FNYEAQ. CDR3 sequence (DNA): TGTGCCAGCAGCTGGGGGACTAGCGGGAGTTTAGGGGCCAACGTCCTGACTTTC. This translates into CASSWGTSGSLGANVLTF. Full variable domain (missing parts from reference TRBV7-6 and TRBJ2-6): GAGVSQSPRYKVTKRGQDVALRCDPISGHVSLYWYRQALGQGPEFLTYFNYEAQQDKSGLPNDRFSAERPEGSISTLTIQRTEQRDSAMYRCASSWGTSGSLGANVLTFGAGSRLTVL.

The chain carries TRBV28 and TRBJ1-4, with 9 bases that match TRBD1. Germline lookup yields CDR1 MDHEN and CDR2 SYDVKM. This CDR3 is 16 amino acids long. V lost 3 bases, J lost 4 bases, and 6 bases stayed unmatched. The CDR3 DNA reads TGTGCCAGCAGTTTTTTCCCGGGACAGGGTAATGAAAAACTGTTTTTT. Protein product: CASSFFPGQGNEKLFF.